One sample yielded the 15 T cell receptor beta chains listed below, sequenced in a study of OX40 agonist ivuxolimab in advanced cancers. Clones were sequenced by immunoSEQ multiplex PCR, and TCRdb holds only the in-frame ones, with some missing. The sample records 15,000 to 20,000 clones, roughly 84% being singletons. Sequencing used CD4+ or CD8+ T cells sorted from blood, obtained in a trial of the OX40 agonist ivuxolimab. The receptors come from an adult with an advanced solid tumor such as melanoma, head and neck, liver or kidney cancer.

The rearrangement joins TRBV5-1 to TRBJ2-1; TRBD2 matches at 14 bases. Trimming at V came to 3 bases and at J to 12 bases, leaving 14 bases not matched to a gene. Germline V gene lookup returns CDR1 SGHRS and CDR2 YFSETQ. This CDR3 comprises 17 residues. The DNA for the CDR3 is TGCGCCAGCAGCTCCCCGGGGGGGACTAGCGGGAGTGCAGGGCAGTTCTTC. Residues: CASSSPGGTSGSAGQFF.

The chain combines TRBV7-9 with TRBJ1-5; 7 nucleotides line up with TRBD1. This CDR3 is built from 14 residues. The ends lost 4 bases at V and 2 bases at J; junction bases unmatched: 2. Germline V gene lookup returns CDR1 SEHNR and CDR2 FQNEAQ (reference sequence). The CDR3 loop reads CASSSGQGNQPQHF. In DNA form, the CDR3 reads TGTGCCAGCAGCTCAGGACAGGGCAATCAGCCCCAGCATTTT. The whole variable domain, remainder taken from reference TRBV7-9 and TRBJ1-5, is DTGVSQNPRHKITKRGQNVTFRCDPISEHNRLYWYRQTLGQGPEFLTYFQNEAQLEKSRLLSDRFSAERPKGSFSTLEIQRTEQGDSAMYLCASSSGQGNQPQHFGDGTRLSIL.

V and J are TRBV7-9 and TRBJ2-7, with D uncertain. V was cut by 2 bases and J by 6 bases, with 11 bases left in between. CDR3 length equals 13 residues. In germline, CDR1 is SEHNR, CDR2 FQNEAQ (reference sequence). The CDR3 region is CASSLPSRGEQYF. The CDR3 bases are TGTGCCAGCAGCTTACCGAGCCGAGGCGAGCAGTACTTC.

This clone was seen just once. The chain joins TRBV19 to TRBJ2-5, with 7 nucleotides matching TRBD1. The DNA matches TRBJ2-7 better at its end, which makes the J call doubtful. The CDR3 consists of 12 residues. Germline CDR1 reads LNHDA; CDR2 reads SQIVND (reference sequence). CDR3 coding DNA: TGTGCCAGTAGTGATGACAGGGCCGAGCAGTACTTC. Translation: CASSDDRAEQYF.

CDR3 residues: CASSPNLSDDTQYF. The CDR3 coding sequence is TGTGCCAGCTCACCAAACCTCAGCGACGATACGCAGTATTTT. The V and J genes are TRBV18 and TRBJ2-3, with D uncertain. The germline CDR1 and CDR2 sequences are KGHSH and LQKENI. V was clipped by 2 bases and J by 6 bases, with 12 bases between them. CDR3 length: 14 residues.

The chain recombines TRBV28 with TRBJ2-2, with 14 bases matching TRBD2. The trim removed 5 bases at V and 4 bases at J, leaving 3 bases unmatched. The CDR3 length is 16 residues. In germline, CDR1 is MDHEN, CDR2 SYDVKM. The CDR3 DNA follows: TGTGCCAGCAGTGGGGGGACTAGCGGGAGCACCGGGGAGCTGTTTTTT. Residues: CASSGGTSGSTGELFF. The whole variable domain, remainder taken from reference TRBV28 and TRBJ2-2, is DVKVTQSSRYLVKRTGEKVFLECVQDMDHENMFWYRQDPGLGLRLIYFSYDVKMKEKGDIPEGYSVSREKKERFSLILESASTNQTSMYLCASSGGTSGSTGELFFGEGSRLTVL.

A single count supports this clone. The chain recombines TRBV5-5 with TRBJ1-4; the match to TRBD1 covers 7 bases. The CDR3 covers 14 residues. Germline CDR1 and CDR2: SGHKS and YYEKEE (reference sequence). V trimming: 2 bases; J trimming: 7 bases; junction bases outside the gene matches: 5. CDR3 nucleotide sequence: TGTGCCAGCAGCTTACAGGGGAACGGTGAAAAACTGTTTTTT. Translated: CASSLQGNGEKLFF.

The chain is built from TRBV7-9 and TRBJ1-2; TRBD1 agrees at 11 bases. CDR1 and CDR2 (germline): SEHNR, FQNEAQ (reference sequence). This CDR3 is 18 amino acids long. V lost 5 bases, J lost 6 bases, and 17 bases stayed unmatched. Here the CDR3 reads CASSPAAGTGGKWNGYTF. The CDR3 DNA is TGTGCCAGCAGCCCTGCCGCTGGGACAGGGGGGAAGTGGAATGGCTACACCTTC.

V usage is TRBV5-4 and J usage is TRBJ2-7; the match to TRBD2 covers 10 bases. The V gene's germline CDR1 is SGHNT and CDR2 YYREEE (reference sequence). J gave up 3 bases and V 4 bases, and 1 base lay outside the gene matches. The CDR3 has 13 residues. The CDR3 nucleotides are TGTGCCAGCAGCCGGACTAGCGGCTACGAGCAGTACTTC. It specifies CASSRTSGYEQYF. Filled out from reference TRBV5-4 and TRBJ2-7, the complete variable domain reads ETGVTQSPTHLIKTRGQQVTLRCSSQSGHNTVSWYQQALGQGPQFIFQYYREEENGRGNFPPRFSGLQFPNYSSELNVNALELDDSALYLCASSRTSGYEQYFGPGTRLTVT.

The CDR3 here is CASSLIQGGTEAFF. DNA for the CDR3: TGTGCCAGCAGCTTAATTCAGGGGGGGACTGAAGCTTTCTTT. This rearrangement joins TRBV7-2 to TRBJ1-1; 7 bases map to TRBD1. Unmatched junction bases numbered 5, after V lost 2 bases and J lost 5 bases. The germline V gene encodes CDR1 SGHTA and CDR2 FQGNSA. This CDR3 is 14 amino acids long.

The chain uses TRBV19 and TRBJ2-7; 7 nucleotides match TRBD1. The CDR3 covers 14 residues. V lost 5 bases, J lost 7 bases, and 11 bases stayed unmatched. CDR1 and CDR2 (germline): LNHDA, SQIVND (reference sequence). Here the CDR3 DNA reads TGTGCCAGTAGTGTCGGCCGGGACAGTGTAGAGCAGTACTTC. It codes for CASSVGRDSVEQYF.

The CDR3 reads CASSKAAGLLGRPREQYF. The CDR3 DNA reads TGTGCCAGTAGTAAGGCGGCCGGTTTGCTCGGGAGGCCGAGGGAGCAGTACTTC. The chain couples TRBV19 to TRBJ2-7, with 7 bases matching TRBD2. There are 18 residues in the CDR3. Germline CDR1 LNHDA, CDR2 SQIVND (reference sequence). The J segment lost 7 bases and the V segment lost 4 bases, leaving 22 bases of the junction unmatched.

The CDR3 DNA reads as TGCGCCAGCAGCCTTGTCGGGAGCACAGATACGCAGTATTTT. This sequence encodes CASSLVGSTDTQYF. The chain carries TRBV4-3 and TRBJ2-3, with D unresolved. V lost 4 bases to trimming and J lost 0 bases, with 8 bases between them. Germline values: CDR1 LGHNA, CDR2 YSLEER. The CDR3 loop spans 14 amino acids.

The CDR3 reads CASSAPGPRDQPQHF. CDR3 nucleotide sequence: TGTGCCAGCAGCGCACCGGGACCTAGGGATCAGCCCCAGCATTTT. The V gene is TRBV28, the J gene TRBJ1-5; TRBD1 might be the D (5 bases). Germline V gene sequence: CDR1 MDHEN, CDR2 SYDVKM. Trimming took 6 bases from V and 5 from J, leaving 17 bases between them. CDR3 size: 15 residues.

The CDR3 spells CASSPGVMNTEAFF. For the CDR3, the DNA is TGCGCCAGCAGTCCAGGGGTCATGAACACTGAAGCTTTCTTT. The chain carries TRBV5-1 and TRBJ1-1; D perhaps matches TRBD1 (6 bases). This CDR3 has 14 residues. Trimming took 5 bases from V and 0 from J, leaving 11 bases between them. Looked up from germline, CDR1 is SGHRS and CDR2 is YFSETQ.